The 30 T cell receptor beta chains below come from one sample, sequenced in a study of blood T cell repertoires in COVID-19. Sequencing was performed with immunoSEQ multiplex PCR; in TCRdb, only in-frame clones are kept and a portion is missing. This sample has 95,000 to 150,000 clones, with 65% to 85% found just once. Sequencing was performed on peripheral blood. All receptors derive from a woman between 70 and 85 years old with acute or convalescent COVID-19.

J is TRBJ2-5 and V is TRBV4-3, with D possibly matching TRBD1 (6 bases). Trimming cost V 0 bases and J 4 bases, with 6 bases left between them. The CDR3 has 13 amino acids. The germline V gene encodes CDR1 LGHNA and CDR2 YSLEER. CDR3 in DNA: TGCGCCAGCAGCCAAGACAGGGGAGAGACCCAGTACTTC. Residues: CASSQDRGETQYF.

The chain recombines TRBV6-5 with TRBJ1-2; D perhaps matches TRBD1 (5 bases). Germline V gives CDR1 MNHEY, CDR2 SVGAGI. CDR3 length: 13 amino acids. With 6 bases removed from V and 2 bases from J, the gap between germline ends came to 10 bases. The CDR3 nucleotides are TGTGCCAGCAGGGAGACAGCCAACTATGGCTACACCTTC. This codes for CASRETANYGYTF.

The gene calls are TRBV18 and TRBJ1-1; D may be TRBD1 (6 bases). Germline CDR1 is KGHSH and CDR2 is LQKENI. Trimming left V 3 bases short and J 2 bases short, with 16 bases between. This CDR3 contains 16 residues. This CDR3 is CASSPRGGGDNTEAFF. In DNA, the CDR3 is TGTGCCAGCTCACCCCGGGGAGGGGGGGACAACACTGAAGCTTTCTTT. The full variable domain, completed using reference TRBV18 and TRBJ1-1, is NAGVMQNPRHLVRRRGQEARLRCSPMKGHSHVYWYRQLPEEGLKFMVYLQKENIIDESGMPKERFSAEFPKEGPSILRIQQVVRGDSAAYFCASSPRGGGDNTEAFFGQGTRLTVV.

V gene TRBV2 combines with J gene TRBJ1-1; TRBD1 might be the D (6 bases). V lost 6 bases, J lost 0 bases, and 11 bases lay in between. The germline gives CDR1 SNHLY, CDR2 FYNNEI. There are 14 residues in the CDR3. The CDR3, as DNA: TGTGCCAGCAGCTATGGACAGTTGAACACTGAAGCTTTCTTT. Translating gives CASSYGQLNTEAFF.

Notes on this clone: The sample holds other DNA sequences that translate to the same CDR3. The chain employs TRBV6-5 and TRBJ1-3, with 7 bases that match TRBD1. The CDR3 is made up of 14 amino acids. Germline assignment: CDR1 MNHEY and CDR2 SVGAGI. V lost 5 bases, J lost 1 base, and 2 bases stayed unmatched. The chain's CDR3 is CASSRQGSGNTIYF. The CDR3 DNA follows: TGTGCCAGCAGTCGACAGGGTTCTGGAAACACCATATATTTT.

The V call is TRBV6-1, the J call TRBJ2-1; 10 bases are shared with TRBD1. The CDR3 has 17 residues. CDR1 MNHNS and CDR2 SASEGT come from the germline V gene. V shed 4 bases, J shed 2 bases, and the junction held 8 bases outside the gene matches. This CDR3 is CASSVRAGTGAYNEQFF. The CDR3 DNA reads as TGTGCCAGCAGTGTACGTGCCGGGACAGGGGCCTACAATGAGCAGTTCTTC.

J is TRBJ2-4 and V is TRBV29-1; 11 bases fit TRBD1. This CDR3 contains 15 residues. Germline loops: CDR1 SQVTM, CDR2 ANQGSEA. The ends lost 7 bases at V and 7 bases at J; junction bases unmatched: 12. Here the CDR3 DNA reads TGCAGCGCCGTGGGGGACAGGGGGAAGTATAACATTCAGTACTTC. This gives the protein CSAVGDRGKYNIQYF.

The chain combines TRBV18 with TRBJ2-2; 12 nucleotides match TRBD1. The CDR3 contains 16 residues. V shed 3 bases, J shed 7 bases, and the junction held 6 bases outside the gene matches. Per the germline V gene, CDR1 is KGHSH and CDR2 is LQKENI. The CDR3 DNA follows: TGTGCCAGCTCACCCCGGGACAGGGGGCTCGGCGGGGAGCTGTTTTTT. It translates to CASSPRDRGLGGELFF.

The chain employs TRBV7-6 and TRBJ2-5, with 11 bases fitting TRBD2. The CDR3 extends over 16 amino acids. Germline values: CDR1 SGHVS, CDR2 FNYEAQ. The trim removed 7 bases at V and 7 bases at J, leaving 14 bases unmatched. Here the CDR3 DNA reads TGTGCCAGCATGGGCTCTAGCGGGGGGCCTGGAGGGACCCAGTACTTC. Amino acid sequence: CASMGSSGGPGGTQYF. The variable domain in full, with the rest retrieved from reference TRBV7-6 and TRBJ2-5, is GAGVSQSPRYKVTKRGQDVALRCDPISGHVSLYWYRQALGQGPEFLTYFNYEAQQDKSGLPNDRFSAERPEGSISTLTIQRTEQRDSAMYRCASMGSSGGPGGTQYFGPGTRLLVL.

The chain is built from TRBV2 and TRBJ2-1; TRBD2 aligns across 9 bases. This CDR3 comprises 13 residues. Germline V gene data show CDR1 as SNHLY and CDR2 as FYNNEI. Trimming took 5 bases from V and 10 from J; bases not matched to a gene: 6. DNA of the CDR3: TGTGCCAGCAGTCCCGGGACTAGCACAGAGCAGTTCTTC. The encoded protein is CASSPGTSTEQFF.

CDR3 DNA sequence: TGTGCCAGCACCCCAGGGACAGGGGCGGGGAGGCCAGCTTTCTTT. This sequence encodes CASTPGTGAGRPAFF. The genes are TRBV7-9 and TRBJ1-1; TRBD1 matches at 10 bases. CDR1 and CDR2 (germline): SEHNR, FQNEAQ (reference sequence). The CDR3 runs 15 residues. V lost 7 bases to trimming and J lost 10 bases; unmatched junction nucleotides: 15.

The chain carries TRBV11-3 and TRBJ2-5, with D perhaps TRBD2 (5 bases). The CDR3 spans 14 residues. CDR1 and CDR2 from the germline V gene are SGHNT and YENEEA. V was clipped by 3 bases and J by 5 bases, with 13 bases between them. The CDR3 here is CASSFTTRAETQYF. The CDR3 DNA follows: TGTGCCAGCAGCTTCACCACTAGAGCCGAGACCCAGTACTTC.

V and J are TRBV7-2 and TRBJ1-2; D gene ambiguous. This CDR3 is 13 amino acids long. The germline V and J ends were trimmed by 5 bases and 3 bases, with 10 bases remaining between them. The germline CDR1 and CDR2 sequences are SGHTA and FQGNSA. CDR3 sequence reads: CASSLPADYGYTF. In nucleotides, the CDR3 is TGTGCCAGCAGCCTACCGGCGGACTATGGCTACACCTTC.

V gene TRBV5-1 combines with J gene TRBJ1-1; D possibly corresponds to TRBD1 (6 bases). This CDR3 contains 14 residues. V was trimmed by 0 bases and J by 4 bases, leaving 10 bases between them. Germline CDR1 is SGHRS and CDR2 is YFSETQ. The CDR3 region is CASSLATGFTEAFF. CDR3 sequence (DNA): TGCGCCAGCAGCTTGGCCACAGGGTTCACTGAAGCTTTCTTT.

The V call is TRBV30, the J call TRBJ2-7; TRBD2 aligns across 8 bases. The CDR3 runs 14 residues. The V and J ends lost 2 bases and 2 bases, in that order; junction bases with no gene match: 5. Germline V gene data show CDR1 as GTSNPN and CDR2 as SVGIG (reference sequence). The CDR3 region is CAWSIGLAPYEQYF. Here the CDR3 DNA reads TGTGCCTGGAGTATCGGACTAGCCCCCTACGAGCAGTACTTC.

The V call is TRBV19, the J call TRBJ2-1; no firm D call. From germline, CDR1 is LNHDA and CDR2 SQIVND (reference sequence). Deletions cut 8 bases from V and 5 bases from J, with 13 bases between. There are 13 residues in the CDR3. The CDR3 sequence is CASLRERDNEQFF. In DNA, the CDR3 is TGTGCCAGTTTACGAGAGCGAGACAATGAGCAGTTCTTC.

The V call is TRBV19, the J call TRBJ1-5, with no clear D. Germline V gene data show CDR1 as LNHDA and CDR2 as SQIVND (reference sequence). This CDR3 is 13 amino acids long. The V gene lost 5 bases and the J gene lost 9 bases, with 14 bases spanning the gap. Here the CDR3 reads CASSLELSRPQHF. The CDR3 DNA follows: TGTGCCAGTAGTCTTGAACTCTCTCGGCCCCAGCATTTT.

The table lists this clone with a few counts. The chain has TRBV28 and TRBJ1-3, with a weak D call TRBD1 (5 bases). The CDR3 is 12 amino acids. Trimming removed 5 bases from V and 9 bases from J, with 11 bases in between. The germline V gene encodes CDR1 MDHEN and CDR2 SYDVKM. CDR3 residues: CASSPAGGTIYF. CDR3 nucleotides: TGTGCCAGCAGTCCAGCGGGGGGCACCATATATTTT.

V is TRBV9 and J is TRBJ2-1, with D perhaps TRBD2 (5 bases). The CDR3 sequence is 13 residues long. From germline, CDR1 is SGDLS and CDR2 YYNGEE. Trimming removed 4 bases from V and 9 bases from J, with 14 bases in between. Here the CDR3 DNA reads TGTGCCAGCAGCACGAGCCGTGAGGGTGAGCAGTTCTTC. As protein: CASSTSREGEQFF.

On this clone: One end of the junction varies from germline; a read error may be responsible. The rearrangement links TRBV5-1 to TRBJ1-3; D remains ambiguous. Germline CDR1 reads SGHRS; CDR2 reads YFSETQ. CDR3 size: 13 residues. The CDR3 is CASSRLVGDTIYF. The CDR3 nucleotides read TGCGCCAGCAGCCGGCTCGTTGGAGACACCATATATTTT.

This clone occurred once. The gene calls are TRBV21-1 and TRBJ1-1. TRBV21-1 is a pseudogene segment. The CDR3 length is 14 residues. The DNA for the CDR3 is TGTGCCAGCAGCAAGGGCGGGGGGAACACTGAAGCTTTCTTT. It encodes CASSKGGGNTEAFF.

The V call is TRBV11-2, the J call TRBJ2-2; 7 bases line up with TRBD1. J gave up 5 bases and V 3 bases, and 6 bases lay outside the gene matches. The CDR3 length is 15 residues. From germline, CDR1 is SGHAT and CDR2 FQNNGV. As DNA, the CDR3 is TGTGCCAGCAGCTTCAGGACAGGACCGACCGGGGAGCTGTTTTTT. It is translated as CASSFRTGPTGELFF. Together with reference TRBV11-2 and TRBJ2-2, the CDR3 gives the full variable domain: EAGVAQSPRYKIIEKRQSVAFWCNPISGHATLYWYQQILGQGPKLLIQFQNNGVVDDSQLPKDRFSAERLKGVDSTLKIQPAKLEDSAVYLCASSFRTGPTGELFFGEGSRLTVL.

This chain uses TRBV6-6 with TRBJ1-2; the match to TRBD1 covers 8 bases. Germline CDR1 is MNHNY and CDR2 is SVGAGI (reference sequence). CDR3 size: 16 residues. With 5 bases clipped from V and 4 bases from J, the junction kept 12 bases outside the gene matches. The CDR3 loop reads CASSTGGTRGAYGYTF. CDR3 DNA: TGTGCCAGCAGTACAGGGGGGACCCGTGGTGCCTATGGCTACACCTTC.

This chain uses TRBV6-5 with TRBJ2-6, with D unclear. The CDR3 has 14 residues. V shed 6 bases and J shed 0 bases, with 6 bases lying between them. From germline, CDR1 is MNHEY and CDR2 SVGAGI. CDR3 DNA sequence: TGTGCCAGCAGCCGGGTCTCTGGGGCCAACGTCCTGACTTTC. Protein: CASSRVSGANVLTF.

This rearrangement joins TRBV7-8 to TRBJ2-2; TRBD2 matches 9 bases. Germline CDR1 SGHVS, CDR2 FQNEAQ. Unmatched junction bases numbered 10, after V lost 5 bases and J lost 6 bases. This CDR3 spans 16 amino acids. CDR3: CASSPRGGAGSGELFF. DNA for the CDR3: TGTGCCAGCAGCCCCCGCGGGGGGGCCGGATCCGGGGAGCTGTTTTTT.

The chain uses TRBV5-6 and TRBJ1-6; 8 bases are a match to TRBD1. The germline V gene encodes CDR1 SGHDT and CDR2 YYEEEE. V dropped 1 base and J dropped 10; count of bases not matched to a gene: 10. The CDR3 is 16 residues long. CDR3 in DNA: TGTGCCAGCAGCTTGTCCCGACAGGGGATGGACTCACCCCTCCACTTT. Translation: CASSLSRQGMDSPLHF.

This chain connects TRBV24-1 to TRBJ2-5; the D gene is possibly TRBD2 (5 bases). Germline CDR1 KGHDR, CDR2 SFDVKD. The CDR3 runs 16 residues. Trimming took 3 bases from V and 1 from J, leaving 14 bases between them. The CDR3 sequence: CATSDEGIGSQETQYF. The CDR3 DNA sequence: TGTGCCACCAGTGATGAGGGAATAGGGTCCCAAGAGACCCAGTACTTC.

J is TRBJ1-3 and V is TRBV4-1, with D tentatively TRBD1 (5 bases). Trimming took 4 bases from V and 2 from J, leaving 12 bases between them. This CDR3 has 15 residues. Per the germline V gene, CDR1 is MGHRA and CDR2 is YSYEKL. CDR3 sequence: CASSPTDTAGNTIYF. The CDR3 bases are TGCGCCAGCAGCCCAACGGACACCGCTGGAAACACCATATATTTT.

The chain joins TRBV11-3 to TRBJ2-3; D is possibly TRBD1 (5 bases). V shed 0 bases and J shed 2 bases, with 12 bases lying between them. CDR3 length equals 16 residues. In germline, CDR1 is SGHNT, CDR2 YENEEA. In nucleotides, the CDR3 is TGTGCCAGCAGCTTAGATTTTAGGACAAACACAGATACGCAGTATTTT. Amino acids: CASSLDFRTNTDTQYF.

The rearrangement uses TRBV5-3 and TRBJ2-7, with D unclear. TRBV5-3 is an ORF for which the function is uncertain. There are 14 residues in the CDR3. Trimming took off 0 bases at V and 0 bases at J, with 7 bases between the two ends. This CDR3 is CARSLASDSYEQYF. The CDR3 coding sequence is TGTGCCAGAAGCTTGGCCAGTGACTCCTACGAGCAGTACTTC.